These 10 T cell receptor beta chains originate from one sample sequenced in a study of blood T cell repertoires in COVID-19 (TCRdb year 2020). Preparation of the library involved the immunoSEQ multiplex PCR assay. TCRdb mirrors the immuneACCESS table, restricted to in-frame sequences. Some clones are absent from its copies; in checked studies, under half trace to an unresolved V gene, and the reason for the others is unknown. The sample table shows approximately 230,000 clones, and about 86% are seen once. The ten largest clonotypes hold about 15% of the sample. Source material: PBMCs or T cells enriched from blood (not recorded which). The origin of the receptors is a woman in her 50s with acute COVID-19.

The V call is TRBV15, the J call TRBJ1-2; a possible D gene is TRBD1 (5 bases). CDR1 is LNHNV and CDR2 is YYDKDF in the germline V gene (reference sequence). The CDR3 is made up of 16 amino acids. Deletions cut 1 base from V and 7 bases from J, with 19 bases between. CDR3 amino acids: CATSRVPGQGWGGYTF. The CDR3 DNA reads TGTGCCACCAGCAGAGTTCCAGGGCAGGGCTGGGGTGGCTACACCTTC.

The chain has TRBV5-4 and TRBJ1-1; D unresolved. The V end was cut by 3 bases, the J end by 2 bases, with 2 bases between. This CDR3 region has 11 residues. Germline lookup yields CDR1 SGHNT and CDR2 YYREEE (reference sequence). The CDR3 protein is CASSSNTEAFF. The DNA of the CDR3 is TGTGCCAGCAGCTCAAACACTGAAGCTTTCTTT.

CDR3 in amino acids: CATSPGDTQYF. The CDR3, as DNA: TGTGCCACCAGTCCAGGGGATACGCAGTATTTT. The J gene is TRBJ2-3, the V gene TRBV24-1, with a tentative D call TRBD1 (5 bases). Per the germline V gene, CDR1 is KGHDR and CDR2 is SFDVKD. This CDR3 has 11 residues. The ends were cut back, 6 bases at V and 6 bases at J, with 6 bases in the middle.

J is TRBJ1-1 and V is TRBV19, with 7 bases matching TRBD1. Germline-derived CDR1 and CDR2 are LNHDA and SQIVND (reference sequence). The CDR3 totals 13 residues. V dropped 1 base and J dropped 8; count of bases not matched to a gene: 4. CDR3 nucleotide sequence: TGTGCCAGTAGTATAGCCGCGACAGGGGAAGCTTTCTTT. Residues: CASSIAATGEAFF. Filled out from reference TRBV19 and TRBJ1-1, the complete variable domain reads DGGITQSPKYLFRKEGQNVTLSCEQNLNHDAMYWYRQDPGQGLRLIYYSQIVNDFQKGDIAEGYSVSREKKESFPLTVTSAQKNPTAFYLCASSIAATGEAFFGQGTRLTVV.

The chain links TRBV5-1 to TRBJ2-1; 7 nucleotides match TRBD1. From germline, CDR1 is SGHRS and CDR2 YFSETQ. This CDR3 is built from 15 residues. J lost 4 bases, V lost 0 bases, and 4 bases had no gene match. The CDR3 DNA follows: TGCGCCAGCAGCTTGGGGGGGACAGTATACAATGAGCAGTTCTTC. This codes for CASSLGGTVYNEQFF.

The J gene is TRBJ1-5, the V gene TRBV5-1, with 7 bases fitting TRBD1. The CDR3 runs to 14 residues. The germline gives CDR1 SGHRS, CDR2 YFSETQ. V was clipped by 4 bases and J by 4 bases; unmatched bases: 5. The CDR3 coding sequence is TGCGCCAGCAGCCCGGGACAGCTAAATCAGCCCCAGCATTTT. Translated, it gives CASSPGQLNQPQHF.

This sequence joins TRBV7-9 and TRBJ2-1; TRBD2 might be the D (5 bases). Trimming took 6 bases from V and 7 from J, leaving 13 bases between them. CDR3 length: 13 amino acids. The germline V gene encodes CDR1 SEHNR and CDR2 FQNEAQ (reference sequence). The DNA of the CDR3 is TGTGCCAGCAGGCTCGGAGGTGGGAATGAGCAGTTCTTC. Translation gives CASRLGGGNEQFF.

CDR3 region: CASSSSGSWNEQFF. The CDR3 bases are TGTGCCAGCAGCTCCAGCGGGAGTTGGAATGAGCAGTTCTTC. The J gene is TRBJ2-1, the V gene TRBV5-5, with 8 bases matching TRBD2. The CDR3 is 14 amino acids. CDR1 is SGHKS, CDR2 YYEKEE, per germline (reference sequence). Trimming took 3 bases from V and 7 from J; bases not matched to a gene: 6.

The chain joins TRBV7-2 to TRBJ2-4; TRBD1 agrees at 7 bases. From germline, CDR1 is SGHTA and CDR2 FQGNSA. J was trimmed by 9 bases and V by 8 bases; bases with no gene match: 13. The CDR3 totals 14 residues. This CDR3 is CASSNGITGAIQYF. Written as DNA, the CDR3 is TGTGCCAGCTCCAACGGGATTACAGGGGCCATTCAGTACTTC.

This clone was counted once. The V and J genes are TRBV28 and TRBJ2-4, with 7 bases aligning to TRBD1. In germline, CDR1 is MDHEN, CDR2 SYDVKM. Trimming cost V 5 bases and J 0 bases; bases outside gene matches: 7. The CDR3 has 16 residues. The CDR3 loop reads CASSAGQAIAKNIQYF. Here the CDR3 DNA reads TGTGCCAGCAGTGCCGGACAGGCGATAGCCAAAAACATTCAGTACTTC.